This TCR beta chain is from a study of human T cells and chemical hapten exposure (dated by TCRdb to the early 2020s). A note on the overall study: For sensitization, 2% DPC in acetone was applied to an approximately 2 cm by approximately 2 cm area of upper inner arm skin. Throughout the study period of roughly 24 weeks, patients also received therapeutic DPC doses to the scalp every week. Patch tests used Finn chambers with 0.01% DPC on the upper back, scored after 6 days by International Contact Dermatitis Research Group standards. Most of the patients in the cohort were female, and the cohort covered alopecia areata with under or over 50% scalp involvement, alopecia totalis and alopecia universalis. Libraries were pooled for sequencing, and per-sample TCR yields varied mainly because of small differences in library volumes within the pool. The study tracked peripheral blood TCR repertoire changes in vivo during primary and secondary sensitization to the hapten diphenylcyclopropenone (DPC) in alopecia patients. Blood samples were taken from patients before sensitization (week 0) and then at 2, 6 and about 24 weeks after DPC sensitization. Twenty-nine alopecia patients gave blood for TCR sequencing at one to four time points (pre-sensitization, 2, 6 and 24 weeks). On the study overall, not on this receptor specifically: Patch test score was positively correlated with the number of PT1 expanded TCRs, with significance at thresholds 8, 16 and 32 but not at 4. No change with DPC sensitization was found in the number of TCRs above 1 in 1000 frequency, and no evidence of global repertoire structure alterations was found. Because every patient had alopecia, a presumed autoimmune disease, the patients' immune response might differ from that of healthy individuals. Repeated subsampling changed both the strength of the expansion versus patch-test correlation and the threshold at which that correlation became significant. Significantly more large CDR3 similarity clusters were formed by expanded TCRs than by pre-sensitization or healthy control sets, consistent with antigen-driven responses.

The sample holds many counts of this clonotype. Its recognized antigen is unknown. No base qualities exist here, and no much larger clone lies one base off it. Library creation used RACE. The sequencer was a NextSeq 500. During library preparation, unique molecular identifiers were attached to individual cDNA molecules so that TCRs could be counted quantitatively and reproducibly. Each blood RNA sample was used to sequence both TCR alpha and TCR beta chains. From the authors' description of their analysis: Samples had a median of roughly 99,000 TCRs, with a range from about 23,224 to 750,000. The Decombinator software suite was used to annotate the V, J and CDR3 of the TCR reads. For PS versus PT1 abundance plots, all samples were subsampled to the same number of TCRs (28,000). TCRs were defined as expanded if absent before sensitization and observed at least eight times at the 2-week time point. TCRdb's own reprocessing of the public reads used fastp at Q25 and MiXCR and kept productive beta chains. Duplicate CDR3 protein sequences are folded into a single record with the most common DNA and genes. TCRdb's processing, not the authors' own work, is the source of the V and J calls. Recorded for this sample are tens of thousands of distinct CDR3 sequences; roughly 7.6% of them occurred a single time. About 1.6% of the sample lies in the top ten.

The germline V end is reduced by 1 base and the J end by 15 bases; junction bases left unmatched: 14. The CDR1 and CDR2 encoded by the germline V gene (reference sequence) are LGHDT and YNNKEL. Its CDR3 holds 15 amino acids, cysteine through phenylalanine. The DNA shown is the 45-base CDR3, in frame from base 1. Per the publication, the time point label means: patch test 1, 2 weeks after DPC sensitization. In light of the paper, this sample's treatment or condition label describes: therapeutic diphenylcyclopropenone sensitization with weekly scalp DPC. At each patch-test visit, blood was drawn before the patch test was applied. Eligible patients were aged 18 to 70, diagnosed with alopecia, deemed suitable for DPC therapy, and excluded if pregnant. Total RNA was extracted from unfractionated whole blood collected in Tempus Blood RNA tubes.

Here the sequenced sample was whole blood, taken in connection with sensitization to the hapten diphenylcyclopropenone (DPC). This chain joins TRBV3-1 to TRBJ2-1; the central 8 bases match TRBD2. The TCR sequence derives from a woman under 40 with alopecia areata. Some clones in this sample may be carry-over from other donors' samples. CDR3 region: CASSQGSGGPSSRFF. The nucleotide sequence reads TGTGCCAGCAGCCAAGGTTCGGGGGGGCCTAGCTCCCGGTTCTTC.